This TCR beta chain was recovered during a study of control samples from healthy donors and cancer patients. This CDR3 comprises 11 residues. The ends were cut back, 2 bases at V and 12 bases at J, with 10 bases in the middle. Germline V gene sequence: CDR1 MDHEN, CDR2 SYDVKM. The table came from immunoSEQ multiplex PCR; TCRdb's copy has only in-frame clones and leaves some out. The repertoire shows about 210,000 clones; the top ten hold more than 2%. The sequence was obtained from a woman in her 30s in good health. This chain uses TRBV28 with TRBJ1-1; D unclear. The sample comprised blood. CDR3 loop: CASSLRELSFF. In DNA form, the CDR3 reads TGTGCCAGCAGTTTACGGGAGTTATCTTTCTTT.